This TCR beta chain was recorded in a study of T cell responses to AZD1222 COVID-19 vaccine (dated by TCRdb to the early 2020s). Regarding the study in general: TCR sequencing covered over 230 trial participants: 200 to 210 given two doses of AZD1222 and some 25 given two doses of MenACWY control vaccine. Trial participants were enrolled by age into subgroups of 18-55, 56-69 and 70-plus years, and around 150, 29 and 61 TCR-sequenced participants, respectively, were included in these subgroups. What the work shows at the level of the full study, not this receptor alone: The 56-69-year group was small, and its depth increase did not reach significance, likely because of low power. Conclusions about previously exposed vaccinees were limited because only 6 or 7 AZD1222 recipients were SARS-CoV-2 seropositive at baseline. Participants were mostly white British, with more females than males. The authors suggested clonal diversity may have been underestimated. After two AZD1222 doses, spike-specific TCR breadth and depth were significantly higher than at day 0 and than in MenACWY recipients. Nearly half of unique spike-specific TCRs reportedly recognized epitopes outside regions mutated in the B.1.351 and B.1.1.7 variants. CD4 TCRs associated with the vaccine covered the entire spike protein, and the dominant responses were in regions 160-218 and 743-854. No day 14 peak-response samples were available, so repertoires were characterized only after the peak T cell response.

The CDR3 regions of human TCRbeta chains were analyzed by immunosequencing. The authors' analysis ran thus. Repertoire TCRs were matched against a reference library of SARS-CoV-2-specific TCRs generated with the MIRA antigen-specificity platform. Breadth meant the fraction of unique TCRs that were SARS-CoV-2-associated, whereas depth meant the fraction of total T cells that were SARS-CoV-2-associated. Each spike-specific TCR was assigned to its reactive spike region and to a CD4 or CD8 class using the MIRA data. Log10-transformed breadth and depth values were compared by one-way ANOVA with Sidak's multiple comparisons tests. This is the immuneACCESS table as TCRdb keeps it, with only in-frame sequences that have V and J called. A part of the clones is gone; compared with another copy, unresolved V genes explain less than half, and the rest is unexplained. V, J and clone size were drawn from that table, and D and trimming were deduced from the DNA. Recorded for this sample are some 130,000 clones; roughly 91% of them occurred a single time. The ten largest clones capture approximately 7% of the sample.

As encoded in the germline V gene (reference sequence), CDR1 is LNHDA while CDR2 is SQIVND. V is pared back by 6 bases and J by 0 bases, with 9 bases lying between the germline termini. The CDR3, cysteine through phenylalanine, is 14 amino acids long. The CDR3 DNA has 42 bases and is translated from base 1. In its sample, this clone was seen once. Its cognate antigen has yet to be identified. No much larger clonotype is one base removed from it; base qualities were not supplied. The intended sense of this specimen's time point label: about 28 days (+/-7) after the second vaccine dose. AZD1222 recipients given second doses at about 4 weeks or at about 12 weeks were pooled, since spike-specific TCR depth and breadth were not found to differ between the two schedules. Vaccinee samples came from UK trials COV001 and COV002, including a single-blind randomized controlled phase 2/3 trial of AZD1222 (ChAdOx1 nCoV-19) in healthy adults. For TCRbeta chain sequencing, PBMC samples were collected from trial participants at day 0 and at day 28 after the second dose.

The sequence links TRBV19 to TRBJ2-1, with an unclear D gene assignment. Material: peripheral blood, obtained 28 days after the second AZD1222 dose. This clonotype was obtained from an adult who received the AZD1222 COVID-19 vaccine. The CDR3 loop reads CASRGPSSYNEQFF. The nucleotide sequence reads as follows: TGTGCCAGTAGGGGTCCGAGCTCCTACAATGAGCAGTTCTTC.